This TCR beta chain is from a study of blood T cell repertoires in COVID-19 (dated by TCRdb to about 2020). In terms of the full investigation: Samples covering the acute and convalescent phases of COVID-19 were provided by collaborators in the United States, Italy and Spain. The material from the prospective study consisted of cDNA or gDNA derived from T cells, B-cell-depleted T cells, or PBMCs. Deeply sampled blood TCRbeta repertoires from subjects exposed to, actively infected with, or recovered from COVID-19 were included in the dataset. A freely available public database, intended as a resource for researchers studying the immune response to SARS-CoV-2, is where the repertoires were released. The samples were drawn from the first 160 participants of the ongoing ImmuneRACE study and from 950 to 1,500 subjects provided by 6 global collaborators. A de-identified subject ID, COVID-19 status, age in years and sex were almost always included in the sample metadata. Where available, HLA class I and class II types were taken from metadata supplied by the sample provider and were not determined by assay-based typing.

CDR1 LGHDT and CDR2 YNNKEL were looked up in the germline V gene (reference sequence). The CDR3 sequence holds 15 residues, the cysteine and phenylalanine included. Only the CDR3 portion is preserved as DNA: 45 bases, with reading frame beginning at the first base. Trimming at the junction amounts to 5 bases on V and 4 bases on J, and the germline ends lie 16 bases apart. In Seattle, one collaborating source enrolled patients while the infection was active and tracked those patients longitudinally over the course of disease. Each collaborating institution followed its own protocols to collect whole blood in K2EDTA tubes. Collaborator samples were shipped for TCRbeta analysis as frozen whole blood, isolated PBMCs, or DNA extracted from either sample type. Details on this clone: Its cognate antigen has yet to be identified. Nothing much larger sits one base from this clone, and base qualities are not available.

What the research found in general, with its limitations: How much clinical and demographic metadata was included differed by source and by participant, and the metadata was provided uncurated.

TCRbeta CDR3 regions were amplified from genomic DNA using the immunoSEQ Assay, a bias-controlled multiplex PCR. Per the authors' processing: The number of nucleated cells in each sample was estimated from the amplification of reference gene primers within the assay. Sequence reads were collapsed and filtered to measure the absolute abundance of every unique TCRbeta CDR3 rearrangement. Productive Simpson clonality was computed per sample as the square root of Simpson's diversity index over productive rearrangements. TCRdb holds this immuneACCESS table with in-frame rearrangements only. Some clones are missing; in checked studies, unresolved V genes explain under half, and the rest has no known cause. The DNA was the basis for D and trimming; V, J and clone size are from that table. Here the sample has 540,000 or so clones; roughly 91% occur a single time. Together, the top ten hold under 8.5% of the sample.

The chain uses TRBV3-1 (or the pseudogene TRBV3-2) and TRBJ2-3, and the D gene may be TRBD1, 5 bases matching. Sequenced material: peripheral blood. The clonotype comes from a woman in her forties or fifties with COVID-19, enrolled during active disease. The DNA reads TGTGCCAGCAGCTACACCGAAGAAGGGGCAGATACGCAGTATTTT. It codes for CASSYTEEGADTQYF.